A single sample is the source of the 12 T cell receptor beta chains below, sequenced in a study of T cell clonality in common variable immunodeficiency. TCRdb keeps only in-frame clones here, not all; method: immunoSEQ multiplex PCR. Observed in the sample are tens of thousands of clones, none of them singletons. The sample comprised peripheral blood mononuclear cells. These receptors all stem from a person aged 18 to 70 in good health.

This clone has ten or more counts. The sequenced CDR3 bases are TGTGCCAGTAGTATAGGACAGAACACTGAA. It yields the protein CASSIGQNTE. The whole CDR3 region reads CASSIGQNTEAFF. The rearrangement joins TRBV19 to TRBJ1-1; D uncertain. Coverage ceases 3 residues before the CDR3 finishes, and the germline J gene fills in the end. The V gene lost 1 base and the J gene lost 1 base, with 4 bases spanning the gap. The CDR3 runs 13 residues. Germline V gene data show CDR1 as LNHDA and CDR2 as SQIVND (reference sequence).

This clone was found many times. The CDR3 goes on 3 residues after the read ends, and that part is filled in from the germline J gene. This chain joins TRBV20-1 and TRBJ2-7; TRBD2 matches at 8 bases. Per germline, CDR1 DFQATT and CDR2 SNEGSKA (reference sequence). The CDR3 covers 16 residues. V lost 3 bases, J lost 4 bases, and 14 bases stayed unmatched. The sequenced part of the CDR3 DNA is TGCAGTGCTAGCGGAGTAAGCGGGAGACCCACGTACGAG. Its translation is CSASGVSGRPTYE. In full, the CDR3 is CSASGVSGRPTYEQYF.

This clone occurred many times. The missing CDR3 end, 3 residues past where the read stops, is filled in from the germline J gene. The J gene is TRBJ1-1, the V gene TRBV7-2, with 7 bases that match TRBD1. CDR3 length equals 14 residues. CDR1 SGHTA and CDR2 FQGNSA come from the germline V gene. The junction had 3 bases not matched to a gene; V was cut back by 5 bases and J by 0 bases. CDR3 DNA (partial): TGTGCCAGCAGCGCTGGACAGGTGAACACTGAA. Amino acid sequence: CASSAGQVNTE. Given in full, the CDR3 is CASSAGQVNTEAFF.

In its sample, this clone was seen many times. The DNA ends 3 residues before the CDR3 does, and the rest of the CDR3 is filled in from the germline J gene. This chain joins TRBV7-9 and TRBJ2-1; D not certain. This CDR3 region has 13 residues. Trimming left V 4 bases short and J 5 bases short, with 9 bases between. The germline V gene encodes CDR1 SEHNR and CDR2 FQNEAQ (reference sequence). The CDR3: CASSYSRNNEQFF. CDR3 DNA (partial): TGTGCCAGCAGCTACTCCAGGAACAATGAG.

This clone occurred many times. The read ends 3 residues shy of where the CDR3 ends; the end is completed using the germline J gene. V usage is TRBV19 and J usage is TRBJ2-2, with D unresolved. The CDR3 has 14 residues. The V end lost 5 bases, the J end lost 4 bases, and 11 bases lay between the germline ends. Germline CDR1 reads LNHDA; CDR2 reads SQIVND (reference sequence). The DNA read from the CDR3 is TGTGCCAGTAGTGGGCAAACCGGCACCGGGGAG. This gives the protein CASSGQTGTGE. The whole CDR3 region reads CASSGQTGTGELFF.

This clone was picked up many times. The CDR3 end lies 3 residues beyond the end of the read and is filled in from the germline J gene. V usage is TRBV19 and J usage is TRBJ2-1; 9 nucleotides agree with TRBD2. The CDR3 covers 16 residues. The germline V gene has CDR1 LNHDA and CDR2 SQIVND (reference sequence). J was trimmed by 2 bases and V by 2 bases; bases with no gene match: 4. The CDR3 protein is CASSIRASGTYNEQFF. CDR3 DNA, as far as it was read: TGTGCCAGTAGTATAAGGGCTAGCGGGACCTACAATGAG.

This clone was counted ten times or more. The read gets to within 3 residues of the CDR3 end, and the germline J gene fills in the rest. The chain recombines TRBV9 with TRBJ2-1; D is unresolved. The CDR3 spans 13 residues. Germline lookup yields CDR1 SGDLS and CDR2 YYNGEE. The ends were cut back, 0 bases at V and 7 bases at J, with 8 bases in the middle. CDR3 residues: CASSVEGGNEQFF. The sequenced CDR3 bases are TGTGCCAGCAGCGTAGAGGGTGGGAATGAG.

This clone was recorded many times. The CDR3 reads CASSLEDTEAFF. The DNA read from the CDR3 is TGTGCCAGCAGCTTAGAGGACACTGAA. V is TRBV7-9 and J is TRBJ1-1; D call uncertain. The CDR3 goes on 3 residues after the read ends, and that part is filled in from the germline J gene. The germline CDR1 and CDR2 sequences are SEHNR and FQNEAQ (reference sequence). The CDR3 extends over 12 amino acids. The V end lost 1 base, the J end lost 3 bases, and 3 bases lay between the germline ends.

This clone was counted at least ten times. The part of the CDR3 DNA that was read is TGCAGTGCTAGAGCCGACAATGAG. This codes for CSARADNE. In full, the CDR3 is CSARADNEQFF. The chain is built from TRBV20-1 and TRBJ2-1, with D uncertain. The read falls 3 residues short of the CDR3 end, and the missing part is taken from the germline J gene. CDR3 length: 11 amino acids. The germline V and J ends were trimmed by 1 base and 5 bases, with 3 bases remaining between them. Germline assignment: CDR1 DFQATT and CDR2 SNEGSKA (reference sequence).

This clone has at least ten counts. The CDR3 goes on 3 residues after the read ends, and that part is filled in from the germline J gene. The V gene is TRBV28, the J gene TRBJ2-5, with 10 positions matching TRBD1. The CDR3 sequence is 15 residues long. Germline V gene lookup returns CDR1 MDHEN and CDR2 SYDVKM. J lost 5 bases, V lost 6 bases, and 9 bases had no gene match. The sequenced part of the CDR3 DNA is TGTGCCAGCAGGAACACCGGGACAGGGGCGGAGACC. Translating gives CASRNTGTGAET. The full CDR3 protein reads CASRNTGTGAETQYF.

The table lists this clone with a few counts. The read ends 3 residues early relative to the CDR3; the germline J gene fills the gap. This chain joins TRBV2 and TRBJ2-1, with 8 bases that match TRBD1. This CDR3 region has 15 residues. Looked up from germline, CDR1 is SNHLY and CDR2 is FYNNEI. With 5 bases clipped from V and 6 bases from J, the junction kept 9 bases outside the gene matches. CDR3 region: CASSWTGPIGNEQFF. The CDR3 DNA, read in part, is TGTGCCAGCAGTTGGACAGGGCCCATAGGCAATGAG.

This clone was counted ten times or more. CDR3 in amino acids: CASSGLASSNTGELFF. The DNA read from the CDR3 is TGTGCCAGCAGTGGCCTAGCGTCCTCGAACACCGGGGAG. The chain recombines TRBV6-1 with TRBJ2-2; TRBD2 might be the D (6 bases). The CDR3 is cut off 3 residues early in the read; its end comes from the germline J gene. CDR3 length equals 16 residues. The V end was cut by 4 bases, the J end by 0 bases, with 12 bases between. CDR1 MNHNS and CDR2 SASEGT come from the germline V gene.